A selection of T cell receptor beta chains follows, all from one sample in a study of Ad26.COV2.S vaccination and SARS-CoV-2 variants. Sequencing was performed with immunoSEQ multiplex PCR; in TCRdb, only in-frame clones are kept and a portion is missing. The sample records 400,000 to 450,000 clones, about nine tenths being singletons. Material: peripheral blood, obtained in a trial of Ad26.COV2.S vaccine versus placebo. These TCRs come from a person aged 18-65 years who received the Ad26.COV2.S COVID-19 vaccine or a placebo. The CDR3 runs from the conserved cysteine through the conserved F or W. Each record gives: V gene, J gene, CDR3 protein.

>TRBV5-1|TRBJ1-5
CASSLIPGSNQPQHF
>TRBV11-2|TRBJ2-1
CASSPGTGYMDEQFF
>TRBV7-8|TRBJ2-7
CASSLDGTSSYEQYF
>TRBV7-9|TRBJ2-2
CASSLSSGYHGELFF
>TRBV2|TRBJ1-1
CASSETGNTEAFF
>TRBV7-8|TRBJ2-4
CASSVDGTLLAKNIQYF
>TRBV3-1/TRBV3-2|TRBJ1-1
CASSQAGAATEAFF
>TRBV30|TRBJ1-1
CAWSRTGRTEAFF
>TRBV29-1|TRBJ2-2
CSVSASAPNGELFF
>TRBV19|TRBJ1-1
CASIGRRAFF
>TRBV30|TRBJ1-5
CAWTDRGNQPQHF
>TRBV29-1|TRBJ1-2
CSGRGVGYGYTF
>TRBV6-5|TRBJ2-3
CASRDRQFSTDTQYF
>TRBV4-1|TRBJ1-1
CASSQDQGQGMNTEAFF
>TRBV27|TRBJ1-1
CASSAGGDKAFF
>TRBV6-4|TRBJ2-1
CASSDEINRSYNEQFF
>TRBV6-2/TRBV6-3|TRBJ2-2
CASSYSRRRNTGELFF
>TRBV6-1|TRBJ1-1
CASSEQWGDDTEAFF
>TRBV7-9|TRBJ2-2
CASSLVGLNTGELFF
>TRBV7-9|TRBJ2-7
CASTQGSTFHEQYF
>TRBV11-3|TRBJ2-5
CASSPGTSAQETQYF
>TRBV23-1|TRBJ1-1
CASRRQGRNTEAFF
>TRBV18|TRBJ1-2
CASSLDRLNYGYTF
>TRBV28|TRBJ1-1
CASSLWRMRQAFF
>TRBV9|TRBJ1-5
CASSVSQEGQPQHF
>TRBV18|TRBJ2-1
CASSPIDLASGSYNEQFF
>TRBV27|TRBJ1-4
CASKPATNEKLFF